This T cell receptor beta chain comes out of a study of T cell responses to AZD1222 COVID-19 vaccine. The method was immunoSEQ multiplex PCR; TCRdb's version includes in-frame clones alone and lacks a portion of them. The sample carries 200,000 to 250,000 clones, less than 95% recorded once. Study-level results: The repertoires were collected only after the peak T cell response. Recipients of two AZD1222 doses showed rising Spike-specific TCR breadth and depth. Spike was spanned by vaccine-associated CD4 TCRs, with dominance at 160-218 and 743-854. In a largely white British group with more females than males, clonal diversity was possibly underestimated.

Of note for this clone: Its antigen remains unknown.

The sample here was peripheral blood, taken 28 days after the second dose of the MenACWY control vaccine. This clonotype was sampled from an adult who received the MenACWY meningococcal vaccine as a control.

In DNA form, the CDR3 reads TGTGCCAGCAGCCAAGATTACGGACAGGGAGTCGCTTTTAATGAAAAACTGTTTTTT. Translation gives CASSQDYGQGVAFNEKLFF. The rearrangement links TRBV3-1 (or the pseudogene TRBV3-2) to TRBJ1-4; TRBD1 agrees at 8 bases. Germline V gene data show CDR1 as LGHDT and CDR2 as YNNKEL (reference sequence). After removal of 0 bases from V and 4 bases from J, the junction contained 13 bases not matched to a gene. There are 19 residues in the CDR3.